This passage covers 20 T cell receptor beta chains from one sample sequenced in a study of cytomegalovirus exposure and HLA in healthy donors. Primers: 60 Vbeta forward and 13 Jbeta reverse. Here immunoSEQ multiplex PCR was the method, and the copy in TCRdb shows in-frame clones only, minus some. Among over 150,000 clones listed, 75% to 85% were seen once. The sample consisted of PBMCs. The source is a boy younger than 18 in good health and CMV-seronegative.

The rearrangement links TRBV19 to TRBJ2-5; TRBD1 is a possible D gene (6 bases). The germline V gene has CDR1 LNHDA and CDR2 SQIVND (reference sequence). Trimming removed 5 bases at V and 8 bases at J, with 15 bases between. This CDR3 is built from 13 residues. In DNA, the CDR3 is TGTGCCAGTAGTGAAGGGACAAGAGAAACCCAGTACTTC. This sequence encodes CASSEGTRETQYF.

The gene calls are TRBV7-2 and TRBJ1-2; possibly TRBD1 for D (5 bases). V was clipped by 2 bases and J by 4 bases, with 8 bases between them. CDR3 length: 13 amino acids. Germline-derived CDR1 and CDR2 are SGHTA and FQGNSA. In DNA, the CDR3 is TGTGCCAGCAGCTTACGACAGTTCTATGGCTACACCTTC. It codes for CASSLRQFYGYTF.

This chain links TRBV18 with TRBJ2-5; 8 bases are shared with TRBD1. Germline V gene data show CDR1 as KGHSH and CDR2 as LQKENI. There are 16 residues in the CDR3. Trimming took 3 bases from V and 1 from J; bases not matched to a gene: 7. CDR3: CASSPQGAGFQETQYF. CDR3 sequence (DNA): TGTGCCAGCTCACCCCAGGGGGCGGGTTTCCAAGAGACCCAGTACTTC.

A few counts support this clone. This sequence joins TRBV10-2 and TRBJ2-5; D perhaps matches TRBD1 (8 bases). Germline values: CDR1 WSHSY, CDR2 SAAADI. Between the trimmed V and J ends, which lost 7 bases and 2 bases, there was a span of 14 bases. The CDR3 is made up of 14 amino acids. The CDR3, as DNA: TGCGCCAGCAACGACAGGGGAGGGCAAGAGACCCAGTACTTC. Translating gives CASNDRGGQETQYF.

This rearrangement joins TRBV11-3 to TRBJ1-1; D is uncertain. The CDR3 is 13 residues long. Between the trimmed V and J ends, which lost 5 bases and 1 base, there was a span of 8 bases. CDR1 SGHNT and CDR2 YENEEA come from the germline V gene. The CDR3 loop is CASSPERNTEAFF. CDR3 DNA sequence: TGTGCCAGCAGCCCCGAGAGGAACACTGAAGCTTTCTTT.

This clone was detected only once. CDR3 sequence: CAWKGGGGYIQYF. The CDR3 nucleotides read TGTGCCTGGAAGGGCGGGGGGGGATACATTCAGTACTTC. The V gene is TRBV30, the J gene TRBJ2-4; 9 nucleotides line up with TRBD2. The CDR3 is 13 residues long. The V and J ends lost 4 bases and 8 bases, in that order; junction bases with no gene match: 6. Germline-derived CDR1 and CDR2 are GTSNPN and SVGIG (reference sequence).

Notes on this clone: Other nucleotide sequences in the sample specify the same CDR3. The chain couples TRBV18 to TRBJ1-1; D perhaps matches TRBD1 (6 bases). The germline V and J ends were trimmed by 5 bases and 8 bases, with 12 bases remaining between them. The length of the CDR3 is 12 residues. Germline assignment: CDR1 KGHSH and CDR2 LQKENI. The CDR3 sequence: CASSRGGTEAFF. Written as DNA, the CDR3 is TGTGCCAGCTCAAGGGGGGGCACCGAAGCTTTCTTT.

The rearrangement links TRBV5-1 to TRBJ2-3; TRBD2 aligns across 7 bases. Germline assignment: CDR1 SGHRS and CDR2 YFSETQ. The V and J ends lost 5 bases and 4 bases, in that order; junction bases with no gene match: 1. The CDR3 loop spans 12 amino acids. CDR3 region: CASRREADTQYF. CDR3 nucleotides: TGCGCCAGCAGACGGGAGGCAGATACGCAGTATTTT.

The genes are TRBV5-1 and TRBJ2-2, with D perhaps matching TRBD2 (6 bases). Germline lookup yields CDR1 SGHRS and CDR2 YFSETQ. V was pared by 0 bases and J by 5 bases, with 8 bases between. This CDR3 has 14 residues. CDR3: CASSLVGGTGELFF. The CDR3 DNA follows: TGCGCCAGCAGCTTGGTCGGGGGAACCGGGGAGCTGTTTTTT.

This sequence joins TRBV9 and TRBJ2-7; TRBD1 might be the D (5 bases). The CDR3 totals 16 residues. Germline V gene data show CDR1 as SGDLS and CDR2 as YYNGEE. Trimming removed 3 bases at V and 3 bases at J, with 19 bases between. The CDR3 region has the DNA TGTGCCAGCAGCGCGTCAGGGTACCCGGCCCTCTACGAGCAGTACTTC. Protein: CASSASGYPALYEQYF.

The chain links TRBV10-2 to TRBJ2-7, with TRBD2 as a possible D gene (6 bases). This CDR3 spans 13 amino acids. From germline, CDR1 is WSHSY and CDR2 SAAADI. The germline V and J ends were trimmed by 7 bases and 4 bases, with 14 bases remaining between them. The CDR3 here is CASTSVGTYEQYF. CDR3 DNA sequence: TGCGCCAGCACGTCGGTGGGGACTTACGAGCAGTACTTC.

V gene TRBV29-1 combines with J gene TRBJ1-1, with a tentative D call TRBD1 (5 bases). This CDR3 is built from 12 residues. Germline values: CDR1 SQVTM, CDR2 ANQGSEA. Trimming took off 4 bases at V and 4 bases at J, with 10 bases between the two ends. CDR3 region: CSVGVGGTEAFF. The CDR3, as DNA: TGCAGCGTTGGGGTGGGGGGCACTGAAGCTTTCTTT.

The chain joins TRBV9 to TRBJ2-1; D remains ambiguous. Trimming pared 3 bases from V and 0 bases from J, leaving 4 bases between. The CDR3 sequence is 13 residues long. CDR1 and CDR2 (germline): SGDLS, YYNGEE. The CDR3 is CASSALSYNEQFF. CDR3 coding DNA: TGTGCCAGCAGCGCCCTCTCCTACAATGAGCAGTTCTTC.

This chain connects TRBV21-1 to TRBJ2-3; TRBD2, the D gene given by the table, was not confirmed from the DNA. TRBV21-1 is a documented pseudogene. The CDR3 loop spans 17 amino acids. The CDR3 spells CASSRATSEEGGDTQYF. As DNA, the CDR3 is TGTGCCAGCAGCAGGGCGACTAGCGAAGAAGGTGGAGATACGCAGTATTTT.

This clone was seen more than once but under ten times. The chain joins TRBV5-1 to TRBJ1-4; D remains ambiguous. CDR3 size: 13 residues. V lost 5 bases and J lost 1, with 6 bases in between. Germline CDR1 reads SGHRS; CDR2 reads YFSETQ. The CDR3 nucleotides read TGCGCCAGCAGAAGCGGAACTAATGAAAAACTGTTTTTT. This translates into CASRSGTNEKLFF.

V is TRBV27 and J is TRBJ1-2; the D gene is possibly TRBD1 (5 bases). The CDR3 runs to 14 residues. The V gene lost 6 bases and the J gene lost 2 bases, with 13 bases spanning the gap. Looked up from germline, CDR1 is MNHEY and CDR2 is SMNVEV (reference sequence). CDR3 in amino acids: CASSLTVQNYGYTF. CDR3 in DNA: TGTGCCAGCAGCCTGACAGTTCAGAACTATGGCTACACCTTC.

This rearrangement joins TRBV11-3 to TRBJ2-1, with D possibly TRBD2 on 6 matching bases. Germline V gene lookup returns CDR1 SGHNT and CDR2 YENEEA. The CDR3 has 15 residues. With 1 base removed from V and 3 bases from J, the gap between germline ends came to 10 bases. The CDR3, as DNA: TGTGCCAGCAGCTTAGGGGGCGGGATCTACAATGAGCAGTTCTTC. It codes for CASSLGGGIYNEQFF.

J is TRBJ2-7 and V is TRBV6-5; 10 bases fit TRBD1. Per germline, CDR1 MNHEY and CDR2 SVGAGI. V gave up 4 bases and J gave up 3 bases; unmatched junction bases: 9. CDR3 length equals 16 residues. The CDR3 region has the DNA TGTGCCAGCAGTTTCCTCAGGGACAGGGGACACTACGAGCAGTACTTC. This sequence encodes CASSFLRDRGHYEQYF.

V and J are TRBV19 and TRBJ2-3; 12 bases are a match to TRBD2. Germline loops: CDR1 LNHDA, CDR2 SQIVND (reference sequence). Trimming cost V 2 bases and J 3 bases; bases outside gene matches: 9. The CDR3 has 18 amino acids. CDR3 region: CASSIFPALAGGTDTQYF. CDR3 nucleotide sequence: TGTGCCAGTAGTATATTTCCCGCGCTAGCGGGAGGGACAGATACGCAGTATTTT.

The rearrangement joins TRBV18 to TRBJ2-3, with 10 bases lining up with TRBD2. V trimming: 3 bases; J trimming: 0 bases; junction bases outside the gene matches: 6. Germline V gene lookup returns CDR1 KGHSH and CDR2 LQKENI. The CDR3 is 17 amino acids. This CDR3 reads CASSPVAGGPSTDTQYF. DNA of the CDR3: TGTGCCAGCTCACCGGTAGCGGGGGGACCTAGCACAGATACGCAGTATTTT.